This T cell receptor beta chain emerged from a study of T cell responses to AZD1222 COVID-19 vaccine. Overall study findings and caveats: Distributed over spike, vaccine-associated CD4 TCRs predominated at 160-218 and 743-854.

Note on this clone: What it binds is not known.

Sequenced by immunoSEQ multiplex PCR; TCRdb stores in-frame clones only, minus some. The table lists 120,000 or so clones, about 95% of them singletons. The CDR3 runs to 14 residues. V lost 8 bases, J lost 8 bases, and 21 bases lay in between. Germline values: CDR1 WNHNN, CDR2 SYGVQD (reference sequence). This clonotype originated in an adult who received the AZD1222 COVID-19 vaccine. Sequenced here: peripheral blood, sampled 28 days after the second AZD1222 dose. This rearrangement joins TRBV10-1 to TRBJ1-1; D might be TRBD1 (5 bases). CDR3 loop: CASAAIAGSGEAFF. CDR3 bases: TGCGCCAGCGCCGCAATCGCAGGGTCTGGAGAAGCTTTCTTT.